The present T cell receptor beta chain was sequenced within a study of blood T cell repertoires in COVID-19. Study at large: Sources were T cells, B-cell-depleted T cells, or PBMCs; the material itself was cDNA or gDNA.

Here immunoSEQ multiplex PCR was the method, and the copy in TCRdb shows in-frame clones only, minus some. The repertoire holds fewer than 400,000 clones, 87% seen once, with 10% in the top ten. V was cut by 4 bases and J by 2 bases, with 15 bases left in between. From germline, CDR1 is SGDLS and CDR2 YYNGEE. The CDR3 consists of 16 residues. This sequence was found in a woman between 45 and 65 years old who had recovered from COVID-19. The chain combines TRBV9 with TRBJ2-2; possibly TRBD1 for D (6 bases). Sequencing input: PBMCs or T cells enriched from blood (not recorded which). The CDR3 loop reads CASSPRNRANTGELFF. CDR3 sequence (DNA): TGTGCCAGCAGCCCCCGGAACAGGGCAAACACCGGGGAGCTGTTTTTT. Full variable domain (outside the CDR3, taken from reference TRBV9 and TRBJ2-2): DSGVTQTPKHLITATGQRVTLRCSPRSGDLSVYWYQQSLDQGLQFLIQYYNGEERAKGNILERFSAQQFPDLHSELNLSSLELGDSALYFCASSPRNRANTGELFFGEGSRLTVL.